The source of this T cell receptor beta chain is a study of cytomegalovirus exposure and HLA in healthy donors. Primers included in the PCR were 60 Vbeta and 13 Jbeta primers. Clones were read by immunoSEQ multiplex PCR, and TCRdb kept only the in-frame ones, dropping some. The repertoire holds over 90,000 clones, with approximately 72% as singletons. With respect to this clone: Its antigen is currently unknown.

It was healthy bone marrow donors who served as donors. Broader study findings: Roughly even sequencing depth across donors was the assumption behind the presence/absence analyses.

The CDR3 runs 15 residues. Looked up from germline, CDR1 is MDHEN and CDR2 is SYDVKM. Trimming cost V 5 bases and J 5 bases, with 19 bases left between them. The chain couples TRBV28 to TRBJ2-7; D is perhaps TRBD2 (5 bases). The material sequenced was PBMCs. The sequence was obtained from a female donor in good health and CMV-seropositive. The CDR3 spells CASSKVGSVAHEQYF. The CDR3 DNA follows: TGTGCCAGCAGTAAAGTAGGGAGTGTGGCGCACGAGCAGTACTTC.